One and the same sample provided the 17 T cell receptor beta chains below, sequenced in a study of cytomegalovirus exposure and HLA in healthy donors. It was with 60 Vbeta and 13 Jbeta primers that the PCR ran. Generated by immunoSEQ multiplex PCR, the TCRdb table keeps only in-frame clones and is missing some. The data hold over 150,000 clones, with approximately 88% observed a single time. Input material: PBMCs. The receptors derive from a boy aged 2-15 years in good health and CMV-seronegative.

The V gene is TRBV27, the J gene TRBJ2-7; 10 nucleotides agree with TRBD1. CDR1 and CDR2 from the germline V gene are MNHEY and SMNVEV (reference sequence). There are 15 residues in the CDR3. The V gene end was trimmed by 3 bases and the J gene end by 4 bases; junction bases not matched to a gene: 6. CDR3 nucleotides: TGTGCCAGCAGTTTTGGGACAGGGGCGGTTTACGAGCAGTACTTC. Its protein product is CASSFGTGAVYEQYF.

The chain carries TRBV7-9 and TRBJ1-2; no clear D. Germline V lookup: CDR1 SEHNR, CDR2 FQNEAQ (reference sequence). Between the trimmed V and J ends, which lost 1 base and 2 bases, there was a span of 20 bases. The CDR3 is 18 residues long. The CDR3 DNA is TGTGCCAGCAGCTTAGTTTCCCTATCTATGTCCCAAAACTATGGCTACACCTTC. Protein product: CASSLVSLSMSQNYGYTF.

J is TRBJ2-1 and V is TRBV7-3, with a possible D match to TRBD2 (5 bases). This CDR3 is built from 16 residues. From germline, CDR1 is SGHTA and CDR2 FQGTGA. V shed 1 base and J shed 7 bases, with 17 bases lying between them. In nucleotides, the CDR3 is TGTGCCAGCAGCTTAAAAATCGGGGTAGGCGTGAATGAGCAGTTCTTC. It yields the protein CASSLKIGVGVNEQFF.

The CDR3: CASSPTGSRGQPQHF. As DNA, the CDR3 is TGTGCCAGCAGTCCGACGGGATCAAGAGGTCAGCCCCAGCATTTT. The chain carries TRBV27 and TRBJ1-5; D call uncertain. Trimming pared 5 bases from V and 6 bases from J, leaving 17 bases between. The CDR3 contains 15 residues. Germline CDR1 and CDR2: MNHEY and SMNVEV (reference sequence).

CDR3 amino acids: CASSETGGGNTEAFF. CDR3 nucleotides: TGTGCCAGCAGCGAGACAGGGGGCGGAAACACTGAAGCTTTCTTT. The rearrangement links TRBV9 to TRBJ1-1; 10 bases fit TRBD1. The CDR3 runs 15 residues. With 3 bases clipped from V and 2 bases from J, the junction kept 4 bases outside the gene matches. Looked up from germline, CDR1 is SGDLS and CDR2 is YYNGEE.

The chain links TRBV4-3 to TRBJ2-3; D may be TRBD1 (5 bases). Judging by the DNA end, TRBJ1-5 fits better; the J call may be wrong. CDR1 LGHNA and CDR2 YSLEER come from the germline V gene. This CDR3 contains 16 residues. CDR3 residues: CASSQGLAGEADTQHF. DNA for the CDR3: TGCGCCAGCAGCCAAGGACTAGCGGGGGAGGCGGATACGCAGCATTTT.

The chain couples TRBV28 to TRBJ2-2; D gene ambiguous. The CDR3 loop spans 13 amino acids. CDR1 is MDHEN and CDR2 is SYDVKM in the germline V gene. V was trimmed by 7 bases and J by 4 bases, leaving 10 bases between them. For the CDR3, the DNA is TGTGCCAGCACTCCCGTCCTCACCGGGGAGCTGTTTTTT. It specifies CASTPVLTGELFF.

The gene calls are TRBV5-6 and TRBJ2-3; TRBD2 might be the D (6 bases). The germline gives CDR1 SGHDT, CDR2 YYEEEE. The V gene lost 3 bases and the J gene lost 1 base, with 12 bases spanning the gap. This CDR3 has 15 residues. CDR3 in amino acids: CASSSDGTGTDTQYF. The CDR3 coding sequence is TGTGCCAGCAGCTCGGATGGGACTGGCACAGATACGCAGTATTTT.

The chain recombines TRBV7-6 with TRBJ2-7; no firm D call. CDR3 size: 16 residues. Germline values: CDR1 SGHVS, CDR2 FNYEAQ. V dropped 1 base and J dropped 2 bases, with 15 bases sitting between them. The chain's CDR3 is CASSLGGGQKAYEQYF. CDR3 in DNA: TGTGCCAGCAGCTTAGGCGGTGGTCAAAAGGCCTACGAGCAGTACTTC.

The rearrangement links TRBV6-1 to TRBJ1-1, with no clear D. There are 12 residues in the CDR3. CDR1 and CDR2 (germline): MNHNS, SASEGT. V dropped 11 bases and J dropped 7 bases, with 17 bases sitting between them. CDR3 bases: TGTGCCTCAAAGGAAAGTCCGGGTGAAGCTTTCTTT. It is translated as CASKESPGEAFF.

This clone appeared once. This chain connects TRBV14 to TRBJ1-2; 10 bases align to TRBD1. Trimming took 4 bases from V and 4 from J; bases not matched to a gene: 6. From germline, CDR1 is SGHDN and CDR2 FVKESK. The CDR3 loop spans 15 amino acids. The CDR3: CASSPSGQGVYGYTF. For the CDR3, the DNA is TGTGCCAGCAGCCCCAGCGGACAGGGGGTCTATGGCTACACCTTC. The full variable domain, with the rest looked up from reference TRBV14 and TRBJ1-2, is EAGVTQFPSHSVIEKGQTVTLRCDPISGHDNLYWYRRVMGKEIKFLLHFVKESKQDESGMPNNRFLAERTGGTYSTLKVQPAELEDSGVYFCASSPSGQGVYGYTFGSGTRLTVV.

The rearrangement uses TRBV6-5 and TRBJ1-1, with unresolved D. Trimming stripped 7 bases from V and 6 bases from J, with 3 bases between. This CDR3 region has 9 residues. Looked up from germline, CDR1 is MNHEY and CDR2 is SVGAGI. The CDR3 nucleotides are TGTGCCAGCACCTCTGAAGCTTTCTTT. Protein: CASTSEAFF.

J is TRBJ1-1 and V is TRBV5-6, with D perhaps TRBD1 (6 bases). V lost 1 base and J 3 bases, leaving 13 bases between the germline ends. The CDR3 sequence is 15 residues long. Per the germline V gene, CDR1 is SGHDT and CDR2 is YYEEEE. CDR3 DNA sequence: TGTGCCAGCAGCTTGAGGGGGACGAAGGACACTGAAGCTTTCTTT. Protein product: CASSLRGTKDTEAFF.

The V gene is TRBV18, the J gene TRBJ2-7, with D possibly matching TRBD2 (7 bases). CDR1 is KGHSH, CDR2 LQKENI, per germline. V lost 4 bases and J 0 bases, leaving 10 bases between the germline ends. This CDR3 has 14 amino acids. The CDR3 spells CASSLGGGSYEQYF. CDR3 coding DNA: TGTGCCAGCTCACTGGGAGGGGGCTCCTACGAGCAGTACTTC.

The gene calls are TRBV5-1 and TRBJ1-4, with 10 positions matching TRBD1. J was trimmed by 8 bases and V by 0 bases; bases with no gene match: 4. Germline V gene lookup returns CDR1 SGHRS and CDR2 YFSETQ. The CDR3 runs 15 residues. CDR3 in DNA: TGCGCCAGCAGCTTGGGTGGGACAGGGGTCGAAAAACTGTTTTTT. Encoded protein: CASSLGGTGVEKLFF.

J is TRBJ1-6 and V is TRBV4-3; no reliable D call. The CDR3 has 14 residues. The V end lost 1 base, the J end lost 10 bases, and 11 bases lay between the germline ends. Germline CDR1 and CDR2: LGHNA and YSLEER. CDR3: CASSQGLRQSPLHF. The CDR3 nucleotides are TGCGCCAGCAGCCAAGGTCTCAGGCAGTCACCCCTCCACTTT.

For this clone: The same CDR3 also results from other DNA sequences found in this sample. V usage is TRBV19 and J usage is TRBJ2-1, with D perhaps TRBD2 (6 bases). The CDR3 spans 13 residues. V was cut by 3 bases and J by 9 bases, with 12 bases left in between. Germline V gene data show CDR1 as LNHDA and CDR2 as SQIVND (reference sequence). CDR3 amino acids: CASSIGSGSEQFF. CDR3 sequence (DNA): TGTGCCAGTAGTATTGGAAGCGGGTCTGAGCAGTTCTTC. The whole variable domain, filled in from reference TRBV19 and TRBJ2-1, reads DGGITQSPKYLFRKEGQNVTLSCEQNLNHDAMYWYRQDPGQGLRLIYYSQIVNDFQKGDIAEGYSVSREKKESFPLTVTSAQKNPTAFYLCASSIGSGSEQFFGPGTRLTVL.